This T cell receptor (beta chain) stems from a study of T cell responses to AZD1222 COVID-19 vaccine. Broader study findings: Spike-specific TCR breadth and depth rose after two AZD1222 doses. Donors in the cohort were predominantly white British and more often female, and clonal diversity was possibly underestimated. Reportedly, close to half of spike-specific TCRs are directed against unmutated variant regions. Across spike, vaccine-associated CD4 TCRs were found, dominant at 160-218 and 743-854.

Per germline, CDR1 LNHNV and CDR2 YYDKDF (reference sequence). Trimming took 0 bases from V and 0 from J; bases not matched to a gene: 8. The CDR3 is made up of 19 amino acids. Of note for this clone: Its specificity is not known.

Sequencing used immunoSEQ multiplex PCR; TCRdb keeps in-frame clones, though not all of them. The sample includes 140,000 to 150,000 clones, about 92% of them seen just once. This chain connects TRBV15 to TRBJ2-1; 10 bases are a match to TRBD1. The sequence derives from an adult in good health. The specimen was peripheral blood, collected on day 0 of AZD1222 vaccination. This CDR3 is CATSRDGQGEKSSYNEQFF. Written as DNA, the CDR3 is TGTGCCACCAGCAGAGATGGACAGGGGGAAAAGAGCTCCTACAATGAGCAGTTCTTC.